Presented here are 15 T cell receptor beta chains from one specimen sequenced in a study of cytomegalovirus exposure and HLA in healthy donors. PCR amplification relied on 60 Vbeta primers (plus 13 Jbeta primers). Assay used: immunoSEQ multiplex PCR; TCRdb lists only in-frame clones, some missing. Counted here are about 240,000 clones, 75% to 85% occurring once; the ten biggest clones make up almost 8%. Sequencing was carried out using PBMCs. These receptors originate from a woman aged 55-70 years in good health and CMV-seropositive.

This chain uses TRBV20-1 with TRBJ2-1, with D perhaps TRBD2 (6 bases). The germline V gene has CDR1 DFQATT and CDR2 SNEGSKA (reference sequence). The CDR3 loop spans 11 amino acids. V gave up 5 bases and J gave up 8 bases, with 10 bases separating them. CDR3 coding DNA: TGCAGTGCTCAAACTAGCTATGAGCAGTTCTTC. As protein: CSAQTSYEQFF.

With regard to this clone: Mismatch with germline at one junction end may stem from a read error. The chain joins TRBV7-9 to TRBJ2-4; 9 bases match TRBD2. The CDR3 length is 15 residues. The germline V gene has CDR1 SEHNR and CDR2 FQNEAQ (reference sequence). This CDR3 reads CSSSRNLAGWNIQYF. For the CDR3, the DNA is TGTTCCAGCAGCCGTAACCTAGCGGGATGGAACATTCAGTACTTC.

The CDR3 sequence is CAWGHNSNQPQHF. In DNA form, the CDR3 reads TGTGCCTGGGGGCACAACAGCAATCAGCCCCAGCATTTT. This sequence joins TRBV30 and TRBJ1-5; D uncertain. The V end was cut by 5 bases, the J end by 1 base, with 9 bases between. The V gene's germline CDR1 is GTSNPN and CDR2 SVGIG (reference sequence). The CDR3 sequence is 13 residues long.

The rearrangement uses TRBV7-9 and TRBJ2-7, with D possibly being TRBD1 (6 bases). Germline lookup yields CDR1 SEHNR and CDR2 FQNEAQ (reference sequence). The V gene lost 5 bases and the J gene lost 2 bases, with 13 bases spanning the gap. CDR3 length: 14 residues. CDR3 nucleotides: TGTGCCAGCAGCCCCACGGGACACACCTACGAGCAGTACTTC. It codes for CASSPTGHTYEQYF.

This clone was seen a handful of times. The chain has TRBV19 and TRBJ2-3; 10 bases align to TRBD1. CDR1 and CDR2 from the germline V gene are LNHDA and SQIVND (reference sequence). There are 15 residues in the CDR3. Losses at the gene ends were 1 base for V and 5 bases for J; bases not matched to a gene: 3. The CDR3 loop reads CASSIATGGKDTQYF. The DNA for the CDR3 is TGTGCCAGTAGTATAGCGACAGGGGGCAAAGATACGCAGTATTTT.

The chain employs TRBV29-1 and TRBJ1-1; the match to TRBD1 covers 7 bases. Germline V gene lookup returns CDR1 SQVTM and CDR2 ANQGSEA. CDR3 length equals 13 residues. V shed 3 bases and J 4 bases; nucleotides not matched to a gene: 5. The CDR3 DNA sequence: TGCAGCGTTGAGGGGCAGGGGGGCACTGAAGCTTTCTTT. As protein: CSVEGQGGTEAFF. Combining the CDR3 with reference TRBV29-1 and TRBJ1-1 gives the whole variable domain SAVISQKPSRDICQRGTSLTIQCQVDSQVTMMFWYRQQPGQSLTLIATANQGSEATYESGFVIDKFPISRPNLTFSTLTVSNMSPEDSSIYLCSVEGQGGTEAFFGQGTRLTVV.

This chain joins TRBV5-4 and TRBJ2-7; D might be TRBD1 (6 bases). From germline, CDR1 is SGHNT and CDR2 YYREEE (reference sequence). V was pared by 4 bases and J by 6 bases, with 17 bases between. The CDR3 is 14 residues long. The CDR3 bases are TGTGCCAGCAGCAATACAGGGCTCCCTCGCGAGCAGTACTTC. It codes for CASSNTGLPREQYF.

The chain is built from TRBV5-4 and TRBJ2-1; 11 positions agree with TRBD2. The CDR3 length is 15 residues. In germline, CDR1 is SGHNT, CDR2 YYREEE (reference sequence). Unmatched junction bases numbered 1, after V lost 2 bases and J lost 3 bases. The CDR3 DNA reads TGTGCCAGCAGCTTCACTAGCGGGAGCTACAATGAGCAGTTCTTC. Amino acids: CASSFTSGSYNEQFF.

The V and J genes are TRBV6-1 and TRBJ2-1; the match to TRBD2 covers 9 bases. Trimming took 6 bases from V and 16 from J; bases not matched to a gene: 13. CDR1 is MNHNS and CDR2 is SASEGT in the germline V gene. This CDR3 comprises 13 residues. The CDR3 loop is CASRILAGPYAFF. In nucleotides, the CDR3 is TGTGCCAGCAGGATACTAGCGGGTCCCTATGCATTCTTC.

The V call is TRBV28, the J call TRBJ1-5, with D hard to call. The V end was cut by 3 bases, the J end by 3 bases, with 24 bases between. The CDR3 is made up of 19 amino acids. Germline lookup yields CDR1 MDHEN and CDR2 SYDVKM. The CDR3 region is CASSLRGLSGFGSNQPQHF. The CDR3 DNA is TGTGCCAGCAGTTTGCGCGGGTTGTCGGGGTTTGGGTCCAATCAGCCCCAGCATTTT.

V and J are TRBV12-5 and TRBJ2-2; perhaps TRBD2 as D (6 bases). The germline CDR1 and CDR2 sequences are LGHNT and FRNRAP. Trimming took 8 bases from V and 6 from J, leaving 7 bases between them. CDR3 length: 11 amino acids. The CDR3 loop is CASSGAGELFF. The CDR3 coding sequence is TGTGCTAGTTCGGGGGCCGGGGAGCTGTTTTTT.

The chain employs TRBV7-9 and TRBJ1-2; TRBD1 agrees at 8 bases. The length of the CDR3 is 16 residues. Looked up from germline, CDR1 is SEHNR and CDR2 is FQNEAQ (reference sequence). V lost 4 bases to trimming and J lost 2 bases; unmatched junction nucleotides: 9. The CDR3 here is CASSSTPGQGNYGYTF. In nucleotides, the CDR3 is TGTGCCAGCAGCTCGACCCCTGGACAGGGAAACTATGGCTACACCTTC.

The chain has TRBV19 and TRBJ2-7, with D perhaps TRBD1 (5 bases). This CDR3 has 13 amino acids. CDR1 is LNHDA and CDR2 is SQIVND in the germline V gene (reference sequence). V lost 5 bases, J lost 4 bases, and 12 bases lay in between. The DNA for the CDR3 is TGTGCCAGTAGTGTTACAGGTAATTACGAGCAGTACTTC. Amino acid sequence: CASSVTGNYEQYF.

This chain connects TRBV2 to TRBJ1-2, with no clear D. V was clipped by 4 bases and J by 1 base, with 13 bases between them. Germline V gene data show CDR1 as SNHLY and CDR2 as FYNNEI. The CDR3 contains 15 residues. CDR3 DNA sequence: TGTGCCAGCAGTGTACGCAGACTAATTAACTATGGCTACACCTTC. Its translation is CASSVRRLINYGYTF.

V is TRBV19 and J is TRBJ1-3; TRBD1 matches 7 bases. This CDR3 contains 15 residues. Germline CDR1 LNHDA, CDR2 SQIVND (reference sequence). J gave up 0 bases and V 6 bases, and 5 bases lay outside the gene matches. The CDR3 DNA reads TGTGCCAGTAGATGGGACAGTCTCTCTGGAAACACCATATATTTT. It specifies CASRWDSLSGNTIYF.